This T cell receptor beta chain comes out of a study of blood T cell repertoires in COVID-19. Data came from immunoSEQ multiplex PCR; TCRdb stores just in-frame clones and leaves some out. There are fewer than 300,000 clones in the sample; 85% to 90% occur only once, and 15% to 17% lies in the top ten. The CDR3 contains 16 residues. V trimming: 5 bases; J trimming: 5 bases; junction bases outside the gene matches: 13. Germline V gene sequence: CDR1 SGHDT, CDR2 YYEEEE. The clonotype comes from a man younger than 35 who had recovered from COVID-19. The gene calls are TRBV5-6 and TRBJ2-5, with 9 bases lining up with TRBD2. Sample: PBMCs or T cells enriched from blood (not recorded which). DNA for the CDR3: TGTGCCAGCAGTCAGGGTAGCGGGAGATGGGGCGAGACCCAGTACTTC. Translation: CASSQGSGRWGETQYF.